This is a list of T cell receptor beta chains from one sample in a study of Ad26.COV2.S vaccination and SARS-CoV-2 variants. TCRdb's copy holds only in-frame clones and misses some; the assay was immunoSEQ multiplex PCR. The table lists roughly 380,000 clones, around 87% of them singletons. Here the sequenced sample was peripheral blood, taken in a trial of Ad26.COV2.S vaccine versus placebo. The receptors here all came from a person between 18 and 65 years old who received the Ad26.COV2.S COVID-19 vaccine or a placebo. Both conserved end residues are part of each CDR3.

v_call: TRBV7-3
j_call: TRBJ2-3
cdr3_aa: CASSRSSDTQYF

v_call: TRBV19
j_call: TRBJ2-7
cdr3_aa: CASSIRTYSYEQYF

v_call: TRBV12-3/TRBV12-4
j_call: TRBJ2-5
cdr3_aa: CASSDRVARTQYF

v_call: TRBV5-1
j_call: TRBJ1-5
cdr3_aa: CASSSGTGEDWNQPQHF

v_call: TRBV6-1
j_call: TRBJ2-2
cdr3_aa: CASSEITLSNTGELFF

v_call: TRBV7-2
j_call: TRBJ2-7
cdr3_aa: CASSSPGGGPLYEQYF

v_call: TRBV6-4
j_call: TRBJ2-1
cdr3_aa: CASSDEASGGHNNEQFF

v_call: TRBV11-2
j_call: TRBJ2-5
cdr3_aa: CASSLGATETQYF

v_call: TRBV19
j_call: TRBJ2-5
cdr3_aa: CASSIFRGDQETQYF

v_call: TRBV19
j_call: TRBJ1-5
cdr3_aa: CASRDGHNSNQPQHF

v_call: TRBV6-5
j_call: TRBJ1-2
cdr3_aa: CASSLGGLYGYTF

v_call: TRBV14
j_call: TRBJ2-1
cdr3_aa: CASSQDRKTYNEQFF

v_call: TRBV4-2
j_call: TRBJ2-3
cdr3_aa: CASSSPTSGGGDTQYF

v_call: TRBV5-4
j_call: TRBJ2-7
cdr3_aa: CASSLDRTYEQYF

v_call: TRBV19
j_call: TRBJ1-1
cdr3_aa: CASIRISNTEAFF

v_call: TRBV27
j_call: TRBJ1-1
cdr3_aa: CASSLSKGVGAFF

v_call: TRBV29-1
j_call: TRBJ1-1
cdr3_aa: CSVESGINTEAFF

v_call: TRBV19
j_call: TRBJ1-5
cdr3_aa: CASSIEGLGGNQPQHF

v_call: TRBV6-1
j_call: TRBJ2-3
cdr3_aa: CASSEGGTDTQYF

v_call: TRBV5-1
j_call: TRBJ1-2
cdr3_aa: CASRPPTTDYGYTF